This TCR beta chain stems from a study of shared clonotypes between healthy human individuals (dated by TCRdb to the early 2020s). For context, the study as a whole: The cohort included a few men and a couple of women between 18 and 49 years of age. For each donor, three plates each were used for CD4 naive and CD4 memory, two plates were used for CD8 naive, and one plate was used for CD8 memory. The study deeply sequenced blood TCR repertoires of five healthy adults to estimate repertoire size and the extent of clonotype sharing between individuals. Libraries were prepared and TCR repertoires were sequenced by different laboratories using diverse techniques, in order to increase sequencing depth and limit assay-specific biases. Leukapheresis yielded between about 0.9 and 10 billion PBMCs per donor.

On this clone itself: The clone's antigen remains unknown. Per-base quality was not reported, and no clone a single base away is much larger than it.

The donors were healthy, HIV-negative adults with no recently reported acute infections or vaccinations. Every donor was a Caucasian adult living in Nashville, Tennessee, USA. CD4+ T cells were enriched by magnetic negative selection, after which naive cells were positively selected on CD45RA and the negative fraction was taken as the memory subset. Blood was obtained by leukapheresis, after which PBMCs were separated by Ficoll-Histopaque density gradient centrifugation and cryopreserved in liquid nitrogen vapor phase. Analytical flow cytometry was used to check the purity and quantity of each magnetically sorted T cell population. From each sorted fraction, genomic DNA was isolated and quantified by UV absorbance on a Nanodrop 2000c. Overall study results and their limits: Only blood was sampled, and tissue TCR repertoires likely differ from those in blood. Rarefaction of sorted-subset datasets indicated incomplete sequencing despite the large sequencing depth. Because the study included a small number of donors, the genetic and exposure-history diversity represented was limited. Across four donors, 4.5% to 6.5% of naive CD4, roughly 3.4% of naive CD8, about 2% of memory CD4, and approximately 0.4% of memory CD8 clonotypes were shared. Naive subsets generally had larger estimated clonotype richness than memory subsets did. Compared with non-shared clonotypes, the clonotypes found in all four sorted-subset donors had higher generation probabilities. Pairwise subsampling led to the expectation that sequencing depth would affect the degree of clonotype sharing among donors.

Using the deep immunoSEQ assay, multiplex PCR amplified TCR CDR3 regions from genomic DNA. Extracted genomic DNA from each cell subset was distributed evenly across all wells of several immunoSEQ 96-well plates, and each plate was treated as a replicate. Each replicate PCR for sorted subsets received 200 ng genomic DNA, equal to 30,000 or so T cell genomes. Purified libraries were measured with a Qubit 3.0 fluorometer, size-checked on a Bioanalyzer 2100, and measured again with the KAPA Library Quantification kit. Every immunoSEQ 96-well plate was sequenced on a separate single-read 150-cycle Illumina NextSeq 550 flow cell. As for the original processing: Because the immunoSEQ output included only junctional sequences and no quality scores, the filtering could not be the same as the filtering used for full-length reads. Sequences were annotated with PyIR, a Python wrapper for IgBLAST v1.9, using IMGT germline references to assign V/J genes and CDR3. Reads with weak V/J assignments (E-value above 1e-6), missing CDR3, stop codons, out-of-frame junctions, or ambiguous translated residues were removed. A V3J clonotype was defined by an identical inferred V gene, J gene, and CDR3 amino acid sequence. Percentage overlap between repertoires was calculated by dividing the number of shared unique clonotypes by the size of the smaller repertoire. Three approaches were used to assess repertoire richness: RTK rarefaction, the Chao1 estimator, and Recon v2.1 estimates of unobserved clonotypes. Generation probabilities for all TCRbeta clonotypes obtained by the gDNA method from a handful of donors were computed using OLGA. TCRdb limited this immuneACCESS table to in-frame rearrangements with V and J called. A share of clones is missing; checked studies link under half to unresolved V genes, and the rest is unexplained. V and J calls and clone size are given by that table; D and trimming were obtained from the DNA. Within this sample are 740,000 or so clones, with around four fifths of them counted one time only. The ten most abundant clones make up 1.5% to 2% of the sample.

Counted from cysteine to phenylalanine, this CDR3 has 17 amino acids. The only DNA kept is the CDR3, 51 bases in frame from the first base. The junction carries 14 bases between V and J, which are trimmed by 1 base and 0 bases respectively. The germline V gene provides CDR1 MGHRA and CDR2 YSYEKL. Sequenced: memory CD4+ T cells sorted from blood. The label giving this sample's cell subset or site can be read as: CD45RA-negative fraction. The chain is encoded by TRBV4-1 joined to TRBJ2-3, with an unclear D gene assignment. The receptor was isolated from a woman between 25 and 40 years old in good health. The nucleotide sequence reads TGCGCCAGCAGCCAAGTGGGAAGAACGGTGAGCACAGATACGCAGTATTTT. Its translation reads: CASSQVGRTVSTDTQYF.